This T cell receptor (beta chain) came from a study of beta chain features in type 1 diabetes (dated by TCRdb to the late 2010s). Study-level background: Patients and healthy donors did not differ in mean age, gender distribution, total cell number or subset yield. A total of about 100,000,000 sorted cells were examined across all samples, and RNA yield correlated strongly with the number of cells per subset. The study compared the TCRB repertoires of sorted circulating CD4+ T cell subsets in recently diagnosed type 1 diabetes patients with those in matched healthy donors. Naive and central memory subsets were obtained from all 30 or so donors, but regulatory and stem cell-like memory subsets were isolated from only 8 patients and roughly 8 healthy donors. The investigation overall reported the following: A moderate but significant shortening of TCRB CDR3 length was observed in type 1 diabetes patients in all four CD4+ subsets. Because cDNA was sequenced instead of genomic DNA, highly expressing activated cells could be over-represented, though the groups showed no difference in activation or CD3 levels. The naive, central memory and regulatory TCRB repertoires appeared to resemble one another more closely among patients than among healthy donors. Because small numbers of individuals were included in the HLA sub-analyses, any influence of HLA type on TCRB rearrangement was left unresolved. At VDJ recombination sites, patients with type 1 diabetes made fewer insertions and deleted more nucleotides, a pattern implying thymic rearrangement abnormalities. PCR may preferentially amplify shorter templates, but because patient and control samples were amplified and corrected together, any resulting skew would affect both groups equally.

The entire amount of isolated RNA was reverse transcribed using the High Capacity cDNA Reverse Transcription Kit, so the sequenced TCRB transcripts were expressed ones. Deep immunoSEQ sequencing was performed on naive, central memory and regulatory T cell samples, with an average of roughly 3.6 million total reads per sample. Sorted cells were lysed in RLT buffer and RNA was extracted with DNase-treated RNeasy Micro or Mini kits, depending on cell number. Each cell subset was processed on its own to prevent cross-contamination, while patient and healthy donor samples were processed together. TCRB sequences were amplified from cDNA with the immunoSEQ multiplex PCR, producing 87-bp fragments spanning the CDR3 region. Sequencing of the amplicons was performed on the Illumina HiSeq platform. The study's processing was this. Synthetic template baselines were used to correct PCR bias computationally, reads within Hamming distance 2 were collapsed together, and singletons that could not be merged were discarded. Reads were aligned to IMGT to assign V, D and J genes, CDR3 length, and insertions or deletions at six rearrangement sites. Within each subset, clonotype counts were normalized to the number of sorted cells before true diversity and Gini coefficients were calculated with the tcR R package. The overlap coefficient, calculated on TCRB nucleotide sequences, was used to quantify repertoire sharing. The table comes from immuneACCESS by way of TCRdb, which keeps in-frame sequences with V and J called. Part of the clones is missing from these tables; in studies checked, under half for an unresolved V gene and the rest for unknown reasons. The DNA was the basis for D and trimming; V, J and clone size are from that table. In all, the sample holds 130,000 to 150,000 clones, and 6.9% of those were seen once. Roughly 1.4% of the sample is held by the ten biggest clonotypes.

From each donor, a single peripheral blood sample of approximately 120 mL on average was drawn into heparinised tubes. A BD FACSAria II was used to sort naive, central memory, regulatory and stem cell-like memory CD4+ T cells with a panel that included CD45RO, CCR7, CD25, CD127, CD95 and CD27. Every sorted population had a purity above 98%. PBMCs were isolated right away by Lymphoprep density gradient centrifugation and were stained directly, without culture. So that batch effects would be minimized, each experiment stained and sorted samples in pairs, pairing one healthy donor with one patient. Inclusive of the bounding cysteine and phenylalanine, the CDR3 is 15 residues long. Here the CDR3 DNA is all that survives: 45 bases in frame from base 1. According to the germline V gene (reference sequence), CDR1 reads SEHNR and CDR2 reads FQNEAQ. The V and J ends are trimmed by 5 bases and 2 bases, leaving 15 bases between them.

This clone was found a few times. The antigen this receptor binds is unknown. No base quality values were provided; no much bigger clone lies one nucleotide off. This clonotype was sampled from a woman aged 25 to 45 in good health. Rearrangement joined TRBV7-9 to TRBJ1-1, with the D segment identity uncertain. Source material: central memory CD4+ T cells from blood. The DNA reads as follows: TGTGCCAGCAGCCCTATAGCCGGGAGCAACACTGAAGCTTTCTTT. It codes for CASSPIAGSNTEAFF.